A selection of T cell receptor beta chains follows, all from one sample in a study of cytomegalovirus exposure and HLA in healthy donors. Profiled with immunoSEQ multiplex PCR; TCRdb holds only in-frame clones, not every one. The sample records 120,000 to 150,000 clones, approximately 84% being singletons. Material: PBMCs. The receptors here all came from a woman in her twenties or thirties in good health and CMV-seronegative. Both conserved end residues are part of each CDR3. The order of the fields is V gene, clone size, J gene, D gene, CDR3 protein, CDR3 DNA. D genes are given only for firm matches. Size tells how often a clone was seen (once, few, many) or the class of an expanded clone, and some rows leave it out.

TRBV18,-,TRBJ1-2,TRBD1,CASSPGTDSYGYTF,TGTGCCAGCTCACCCGGGACAGATAGCTATGGCTACACCTTC
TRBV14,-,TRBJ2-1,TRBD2,CASRLGGGVNEQFF,TGTGCCAGCAGACTGGGCGGGGGGGTCAATGAGCAGTTCTTC
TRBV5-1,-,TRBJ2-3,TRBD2,CASSQAAGGGTDTQYF,TGCGCCAGCAGCCAAGCAGCGGGGGGGGGCACAGATACGCAGTATTTT
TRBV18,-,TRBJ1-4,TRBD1,CASSPPRTGNIGEKLFF,TGTGCCAGCTCACCACCGAGGACAGGGAATATCGGTGAAAAACTGTTTTTT
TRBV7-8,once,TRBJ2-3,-,CASSLQAGLYTDTQYF,TGTGCCAGCAGCTTACAGGCGGGGCTATACACAGATACGCAGTATTTT
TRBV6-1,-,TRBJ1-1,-,CASIEDSLNTEAFF,TGTGCCAGCATCGAGGACAGCCTGAACACTGAAGCTTTCTTT
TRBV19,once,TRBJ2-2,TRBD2,CASSQGLAGTGELFF,TGTGCCAGTAGTCAAGGACTAGCCGGCACCGGGGAGCTGTTTTTT
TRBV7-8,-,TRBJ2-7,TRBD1,CASSVRFLRDRVYEQYF,TGTGCCAGCAGCGTTAGATTCCTACGGGACAGGGTCTACGAGCAGTACTTC
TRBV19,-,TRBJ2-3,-,CASSIQGGADTQYF,TGTGCCAGTAGTATACAGGGGGGAGCAGATACGCAGTATTTT
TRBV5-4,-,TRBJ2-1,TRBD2,CASSSMRAGGIPSYNEQFF,TGTGCCAGCAGCTCCATGCGAGCGGGGGGGATCCCTAGCTACAATGAGCAGTTCTTC
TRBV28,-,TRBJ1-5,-,CASSSYGGAGPQHF,TGTGCCAGCAGTTCTTATGGGGGGGCGGGGCCCCAGCATTTT
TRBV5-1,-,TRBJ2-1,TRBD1,CASSVTGDGEQFF,TGCGCCAGCAGTGTGACAGGGGATGGCGAGCAGTTCTTC
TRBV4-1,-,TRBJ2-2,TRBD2,CASSQEPSGAITGELFF,TGCGCCAGCAGCCAAGAACCGAGCGGGGCCATCACCGGGGAGCTGTTTTTT
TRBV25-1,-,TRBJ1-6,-,CASSEGTGHYNSPLHF,TGTGCCAGCAGTGAAGGAACAGGACACTATAATTCACCCCTCCACTTT
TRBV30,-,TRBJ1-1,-,CAWSLGPNTEAFF,TGTGCCTGGAGTCTGGGCCCGAACACTGAAGCTTTCTTT
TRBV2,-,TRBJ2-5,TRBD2,CASSESGGATQYF,TGTGCCAGCAGTGAAAGCGGGGGGGCGACCCAGTACTTC